This T cell receptor beta chain is from a study of T cell clonality in common variable immunodeficiency. The table came from immunoSEQ multiplex PCR; TCRdb's copy has only in-frame clones and leaves some out. The sample was found to contain roughly 34,000 clones, and every one recurs. Regarding the study as a whole: Fewer TCRbeta clones were shared among CVID subjects than controls. Fewer deletions and N-nucleotide insertions were reportedly seen in common variable immunodeficiency TCR beta sequences.

Germline trimming cut 4 bases from V and 1 base from J; bases unmatched to any gene: 2. CDR1 and CDR2 from the germline V gene are SGHVS and FQNEAQ. This CDR3 region has 16 residues. This clone was counted ten times or more. What it binds is unknown. The read terminates 3 residues before the CDR3 end, so the remaining end is supplied by the germline J gene. The receptor's source is a person between 18 and 70 years old in good health. The chain carries TRBV7-8 and TRBJ1-4; TRBD1 matches 11 bases. Sequencing was carried out using peripheral blood mononuclear cells. The chain's CDR3 is CASSWDRGETNEKLFF. Incomplete CDR3 DNA: TGTGCCAGCAGCTGGGACAGGGGGGAAACTAATGAAAAA.